This T cell receptor (beta chain) was documented in a study of blood T cell repertoires in COVID-19. The CDR3 contains 14 residues. V lost 8 bases to trimming and J lost 1 base; unmatched junction nucleotides: 6. From germline, CDR1 is MNHNY and CDR2 SVGAGI (reference sequence). Generated by immunoSEQ multiplex PCR, the TCRdb table keeps only in-frame clones and is missing some. This sample yields about 250,000 clones, of which around nine tenths are seen a single time; over 2.5% belongs to the top ten. Sequencing was performed on PBMCs or T cells enriched from blood (not recorded which). The receptor was derived from a woman between 40 and 50 years old who had been exposed to COVID-19. The chain uses TRBV6-6 and TRBJ2-7, with 9 nucleotides matching TRBD1. CDR3 bases: TGTGCCAGCGGATCCGGGACAGGGTCCTACGAGCAGTACTTC. This codes for CASGSGTGSYEQYF.